The rows below give T cell receptor beta chains drawn from one sample of a study of shared T cell receptors in the human thymus. Profiled with immunoSEQ multiplex PCR; TCRdb holds only in-frame clones, not every one. The sample lists over 450,000 clones, 70% to 80% occurring once. These same data were also listed under a study on human thymus T cells.

The sample comprised thymocytes. These receptor sequences come from a boy under two years old with a congenital heart defect. Each CDR3 is given with its conserved first and last residue.

J gene	V gene	CDR3 protein
TRBJ1-1	TRBV27	CASSPRVLNTEAFF
TRBJ1-2	TRBV6-4	CASRKGDRGETNYGYTF
TRBJ2-7	TRBV10-2	CASSENGGPSGSYEQYF
TRBJ2-1	TRBV4-2	CASSQNSGSGGSSSYNEQFF
TRBJ1-3	TRBV10-2	CASSDWAGPYSGNTIYF
TRBJ2-5	TRBV25-1	CASSAGQAQETQYF
TRBJ2-1	TRBV30	CAWSLQRGRAENEQFF
TRBJ2-1	TRBV25-1	CASSLRRDSRYNEQFF
TRBJ2-1	TRBV2	CARRDYAYNEQFF
TRBJ2-1	TRBV6-4	CASSNSGRTYNEQFF
TRBJ2-7	TRBV10-1	CASSESNRGTDSYEQYF
TRBJ2-1	TRBV5-4	CASSGMRTGERSNEQFF
TRBJ1-5	TRBV7-2	CASSLGGRESQPQHF
TRBJ2-7	TRBV5-6	CASSPRAGGKGEQYF
TRBJ2-1	TRBV7-9	CASSLAGVAYNEQFF
TRBJ1-1	TRBV4-3	CASSPRQANTEAFF
TRBJ2-7	TRBV5-1	CASSGDREKGDEQYF
TRBJ2-3	TRBV4-3	CASSQGMGTQYF
TRBJ2-7	TRBV7-8	CASSFHPRGLHYEQYF
TRBJ2-7	TRBV27	CASSHHRSGIVRQYF
TRBJ2-5	TRBV5-6	CASSYRQAPGPQETQYF
TRBJ2-3	TRBV4-1	CASSQDREGLAGGPTDTQYF
TRBJ2-5	TRBV30	CAWSVRYPSAAETQYF
TRBJ2-2	TRBV29-1	CSATQGGPNTGELFF
TRBJ1-5	TRBV10-3	CAAGVGQPQHF
TRBJ2-7	TRBV28	CASSSPDSRSSYEQYF
TRBJ1-4	TRBV27	CASSFRGSNEKLFF
TRBJ2-1	TRBV18	CASSPPGTGGLNSPYNEQFF
TRBJ2-3	TRBV5-3	CARSSRDFYTDTQYF
TRBJ1-5	TRBV27	CASSFSVLSNQPQHF
TRBJ2-3	TRBV15	CATSSRDYPLPRYF
TRBJ1-2	TRBV19	CATLWGTGEDYGYTF
TRBJ1-3	TRBV6-1	CASSGQSPDSGNTIYF
TRBJ2-1	TRBV7-8	CASSFRRGSNEQFF
TRBJ2-1	TRBV30	CAWKPPGQEYNEQFF
TRBJ1-2	TRBV6-5	CASSLTGRANYGYTF
TRBJ2-7	TRBV7-3	CASSLKAGEGSYEQYF
TRBJ1-3	TRBV28	CASSPTRNGSSGNTIYF
TRBJ2-3	TRBV7-8	CASSLASVVQRDTDTQYF
TRBJ2-1	TRBV2	CASSRDYAFF
TRBJ2-1	TRBV5-1	CASSLGRSNEQFF
TRBJ2-7	TRBV14	CASSQDTGTSVYEQYF
TRBJ2-7	TRBV11-1	CASSLAGRKGEQYF
TRBJ2-1	TRBV29-1	CSVGLAGGPSSYNEQFF
TRBJ2-3	TRBV4-1	CASSRAFAGSTDTQYF
TRBJ2-3	TRBV4-1	CASSPQGSGDSTDTQYF
TRBJ2-5	TRBV5-6	CASSGTTETQYF
TRBJ2-2	TRBV1	CTSSQEPSGRSETGELFF
TRBJ2-7	TRBV10-3	CAISEPGPPSYEQYF
TRBJ2-1	TRBV4-3	CASSQELAGVHEQFF
TRBJ1-6	TRBV5-1	CASSSDRGSPLHF
TRBJ2-7	TRBV27	CASRSYSGYEQYF
TRBJ2-2	TRBV4-1	CASSSGTGGTGELFF
TRBJ2-7	TRBV28	CASSLSSAGGRSF